These 28 T cell receptor beta chains share one sample of origin, sequenced in a study of T cell responses to AZD1222 COVID-19 vaccine. Produced via immunoSEQ multiplex PCR; TCRdb's table is partial and in-frame only. The sample holds about 57,000 clones, approximately 83% seen once. The sequencing used peripheral blood, collected on day 0 of AZD1222 vaccination. The receptors stem from an adult in good health.

The V gene is TRBV5-1, the J gene TRBJ2-2; D is undetermined. CDR1 and CDR2 from the germline V gene are SGHRS and YFSETQ. Trimming took off 3 bases at V and 5 bases at J, with 17 bases between the two ends. This CDR3 contains 16 residues. DNA of the CDR3: TGCGCCAGCAGCTCGAACCCACTGACCGGTACCGGGGAGCTGTTTTTT. Translation: CASSSNPLTGTGELFF.

The chain joins TRBV6-5 to TRBJ1-3; D call uncertain. From germline, CDR1 is MNHEY and CDR2 SVGAGI. This CDR3 contains 15 residues. V was clipped by 0 bases and J by 4 bases, with 10 bases between them. As DNA, the CDR3 is TGTGCCAGCAGTTACTCGTCCGTTATCGGAAACACCATATATTTT. Translating it yields CASSYSSVIGNTIYF.

The chain joins TRBV28 to TRBJ1-5; TRBD1 aligns across 8 bases. There are 13 residues in the CDR3. The J segment lost 11 bases and the V segment lost 3 bases, leaving 6 bases of the junction unmatched. Germline assignment: CDR1 MDHEN and CDR2 SYDVKM. CDR3 in amino acids: CASSFPWTGTQHF. The CDR3 coding sequence is TGTGCCAGCAGTTTCCCGTGGACAGGGACCCAGCATTTT.

In this sample, this clone turned up once. The rearrangement links TRBV4-1 to TRBJ1-1; 8 positions match TRBD1. The CDR3 covers 19 residues. Trimming at V came to 4 bases and at J to 3 bases, leaving 19 bases not matched to a gene. Germline loops: CDR1 MGHRA, CDR2 YSYEKL. CDR3 sequence (DNA): TGCGCCAGCAGCCGAGTCCACCGTAAACCTACAGGGGGGTACACTGAAGCTTTCTTT. As protein: CASSRVHRKPTGGYTEAFF.

This chain connects TRBV7-9 to TRBJ1-2; 10 bases align to TRBD1. V lost 3 bases to trimming and J lost 0 bases; unmatched junction nucleotides: 4. There are 16 residues in the CDR3. Germline values: CDR1 SEHNR, CDR2 FQNEAQ (reference sequence). CDR3 in amino acids: CASSLGQGIANYGYTF. The CDR3 DNA reads as TGTGCCAGCAGCTTGGGACAGGGGATTGCTAACTATGGCTACACCTTC.

The chain is built from TRBV13 and TRBJ1-6, with 8 positions matching TRBD1. Germline V CDR1 and CDR2: PRHDT, FYEKMQ (reference sequence). This CDR3 region has 15 residues. With 5 bases clipped from V and 7 bases from J, the junction kept 7 bases outside the gene matches. CDR3 DNA sequence: TGTGCCAGCAGCCCCAGGACAGGGACCAATTCACCCCTCCACTTT. Protein product: CASSPRTGTNSPLHF.

The V gene is TRBV5-1, the J gene TRBJ2-7, with 9 nucleotides matching TRBD1. Germline-derived CDR1 and CDR2 are SGHRS and YFSETQ. The CDR3 extends over 15 amino acids. The V and J ends lost 0 bases and 4 bases, in that order; junction bases with no gene match: 5. The CDR3 reads CASSLVGGQGYEQYF. In DNA form, the CDR3 reads TGCGCCAGCAGCTTGGTAGGCGGACAGGGGTACGAGCAGTACTTC.

The chain joins TRBV6-5 to TRBJ1-3; 7 bases fit TRBD1. The germline CDR1 and CDR2 sequences are MNHEY and SVGAGI. The CDR3 has 12 amino acids. V dropped 5 bases and J dropped 8; count of bases not matched to a gene: 3. The CDR3 DNA reads TGTGCCAGCAGTCCAACAGGGGACACCATATATTTT. Translated: CASSPTGDTIYF.

This rearrangement joins TRBV9 to TRBJ1-5; 7 nucleotides align to TRBD1. The CDR3 consists of 15 residues. Germline CDR1 reads SGDLS; CDR2 reads YYNGEE. With 0 bases clipped from V and 4 bases from J, the junction kept 4 bases outside the gene matches. The CDR3 here is CASSVGEGANQPQHF. The DNA for the CDR3 is TGTGCCAGCAGCGTAGGGGAGGGGGCTAATCAGCCCCAGCATTTT.

The chain carries TRBV6-1 and TRBJ2-1; D gene ambiguous. Germline V gives CDR1 MNHNS, CDR2 SASEGT. Trimming took off 1 base at V and 12 bases at J, with 13 bases between the two ends. This CDR3 is 13 amino acids long. CDR3 DNA: TGTGCCAGCAGTGAAGGGCCAACGGCCTCGCAGTTCTTC. Translated: CASSEGPTASQFF.

The rearrangement uses TRBV29-1 and TRBJ1-6; no definite D call. Deletions cut 6 bases from V and 3 bases from J, with 9 bases between. CDR1 and CDR2 from the germline V gene are SQVTM and ANQGSEA. The length of the CDR3 is 13 residues. The DNA of the CDR3 is TGCAGCGTCTCGGATTACTATAATTCACCCCTCCACTTT. Translated: CSVSDYYNSPLHF. The full variable domain, completed using reference TRBV29-1 and TRBJ1-6, is SAVISQKPSRDICQRGTSLTIQCQVDSQVTMMFWYRQQPGQSLTLIATANQGSEATYESGFVIDKFPISRPNLTFSTLTVSNMSPEDSSIYLCSVSDYYNSPLHFGNGTRLTVT.

The chain joins TRBV28 to TRBJ1-1; D gene ambiguous. Trimming removed 3 bases at V and 4 bases at J, with 3 bases between. CDR1 MDHEN and CDR2 SYDVKM come from the germline V gene. The CDR3 extends over 11 amino acids. The DNA of the CDR3 is TGTGCCAGCAGTTTTCGCACTGAAGCTTTCTTT. This translates into CASSFRTEAFF.

V and J are TRBV4-2 and TRBJ2-1; D is unclear. The germline CDR1 and CDR2 sequences are LGHNA and YNFKEQ. The CDR3 totals 17 residues. V lost 3 bases to trimming and J lost 5 bases, with 20 bases between them. The DNA of the CDR3 is TGTGCCAGCAGCCACCGCGTGGACCCGACGACCCACAATGAGCAGTTCTTC. It is translated as CASSHRVDPTTHNEQFF.

The chain has TRBV3-1 (or the pseudogene TRBV3-2) and TRBJ1-5; D might be TRBD1 (5 bases). The CDR3 spans 16 residues. Germline V gene sequence: CDR1 LGHDT, CDR2 YNNKEL (reference sequence). Trimming stripped 0 bases from V and 5 bases from J, with 14 bases between. The CDR3 region has the DNA TGTGCCAGCAGCCAAGAGGGCGACTCAGGGTATCAGCCCCAGCATTTT. The encoded protein is CASSQEGDSGYQPQHF.

This sequence joins TRBV18 and TRBJ1-3, with 7 bases lining up with TRBD1. This CDR3 spans 14 amino acids. V trimming: 0 bases; J trimming: 7 bases; junction bases outside the gene matches: 3. Germline V lookup: CDR1 KGHSH, CDR2 LQKENI. In DNA, the CDR3 is TGTGCCAGCTCACCACCGGGACAGTCCAACACCATATATTTT. Its translation: CASSPPGQSNTIYF.

The CDR3 DNA follows: TGTGCCAGCAGCTTAGAAGTGGGCGGCTCGAAAGAAGCTTTCTTT. It yields the protein CASSLEVGGSKEAFF. The chain is built from TRBV7-8 and TRBJ1-1; D not resolved. CDR3 length: 15 residues. CDR1 is SGHVS and CDR2 is FQNEAQ in the germline V gene. V was trimmed by 1 base and J by 8 bases, leaving 17 bases between them.

The chain recombines TRBV7-2 with TRBJ1-5; 7 positions match TRBD1. J gave up 4 bases and V 5 bases, and 5 bases lay outside the gene matches. CDR3 size: 14 residues. Germline CDR1 is SGHTA and CDR2 is FQGNSA. CDR3 amino acids: CASSKGTVNQPQHF. The CDR3 coding sequence is TGTGCCAGCAGCAAGGGGACAGTGAATCAGCCCCAGCATTTT.

CDR3: CASSSPAGLAGGPNNEQFF. The CDR3 bases are TGTGCCAGCAGCTCCCCAGCCGGACTAGCGGGAGGGCCCAACAATGAGCAGTTCTTC. The rearrangement uses TRBV7-2 and TRBJ2-1; TRBD2 agrees at 15 bases. In germline, CDR1 is SGHTA, CDR2 FQGNSA. The trim removed 4 bases at V and 5 bases at J, leaving 12 bases unmatched. The CDR3 length is 19 residues.

The chain couples TRBV18 to TRBJ2-2; 7 bases match TRBD1. The germline CDR1 and CDR2 sequences are KGHSH and LQKENI. Germline trimming cut 4 bases from V and 4 bases from J; bases unmatched to any gene: 9. The CDR3 runs 16 residues. The chain's CDR3 is CASSRRQGQTTGELFF. The CDR3 DNA sequence: TGTGCCAGCTCACGACGACAGGGACAGACCACCGGGGAGCTGTTTTTT.

The V gene is TRBV7-2, the J gene TRBJ1-4, with D tentatively TRBD1 (5 bases). CDR1 is SGHTA, CDR2 FQGNSA, per germline. This CDR3 is built from 14 residues. Between the trimmed V and J ends, which lost 2 bases and 8 bases, there was a span of 12 bases. The CDR3 DNA reads as TGTGCCAGCAGCTTAACCAGGGAGCGGGAAAAACTGTTTTTT. Protein product: CASSLTREREKLFF.

The chain links TRBV11-3 to TRBJ2-1; 10 bases map to TRBD1. The CDR3 totals 15 residues. Germline-derived CDR1 and CDR2 are SGHNT and YENEEA. The trim removed 6 bases at V and 5 bases at J, leaving 7 bases unmatched. In DNA, the CDR3 is TGTGCCAGCAGTTTGGGACAGGGGTCCCACAATGAGCAGTTCTTC. Encoded protein: CASSLGQGSHNEQFF.

V is TRBV2 and J is TRBJ1-3; possible D gene TRBD1, 5 bases. Trimming shortened V by 1 base and J by 11 bases, and 15 bases separated the two germline ends. This CDR3 comprises 14 residues. Germline CDR1 SNHLY, CDR2 FYNNEI. The CDR3 DNA follows: TGTGCCAGCAGTGAAGGATCTTACGGAGGGGCCATATATTTT. Residues: CASSEGSYGGAIYF. Complete variable domain (other parts from reference TRBV2 and TRBJ1-3): EPEVTQTPSHQVTQMGQEVILRCVPISNHLYFYWYRQILGQKVEFLVSFYNNEISEKSEIFDDQFSVERPDGSNFTLKIRSTKLEDSAMYFCASSEGSYGGAIYFGEGSWLTVV.

The chain combines TRBV7-8 with TRBJ2-5; 9 positions agree with TRBD1. The germline CDR1 and CDR2 sequences are SGHVS and FQNEAQ. Trimming removed 5 bases from V and 5 bases from J; junction bases left unmatched: 9. The length of the CDR3 is 15 residues. CDR3 amino acids: CASSKGQGGVETQYF. The CDR3 DNA is TGTGCCAGCAGCAAGGGACAGGGAGGGGTGGAGACCCAGTACTTC.

To note about this clone: Other DNA sequences in the same sample also yield this CDR3. V usage is TRBV19 and J usage is TRBJ2-5, with 9 bases aligning to TRBD2. The length of the CDR3 is 14 residues. Germline V CDR1 and CDR2: LNHDA, SQIVND (reference sequence). V lost 2 bases and J lost 3; bases outside the gene matches: 1. The CDR3 sequence: CASSIRLAEETQYF. The CDR3 coding sequence is TGTGCCAGTAGTATAAGACTAGCGGAAGAGACCCAGTACTTC.

The chain links TRBV7-2 to TRBJ2-7, with TRBD2 matching over 7 bases. Germline values: CDR1 SGHTA, CDR2 FQGNSA. Trimming removed 0 bases from V and 2 bases from J; junction bases left unmatched: 4. This CDR3 spans 15 amino acids. The CDR3 DNA reads as TGTGCCAGCAGCTTAGCGAGCCGGGGGGCCTACGAGCAGTACTTC. Protein: CASSLASRGAYEQYF. Full variable domain (missing parts from reference TRBV7-2 and TRBJ2-7): GAGVSQSPSNKVTEKGKDVELRCDPISGHTALYWYRQSLGQGLEFLIYFQGNSAPDKSGLPSDRFSAERTGGSVSTLTIQRTQQEDSAVYLCASSLASRGAYEQYFGPGTRLTVT.

This chain uses TRBV27 with TRBJ2-7; D tentatively fits TRBD1 or TRBD2 (5 bases each). CDR1 and CDR2 from the germline V gene are MNHEY and SMNVEV (reference sequence). The length of the CDR3 is 16 residues. V shed 6 bases and J shed 3 bases, with 21 bases lying between them. The CDR3 protein is CASRPRYGTRGYEQYF. CDR3 nucleotides: TGTGCCAGCAGACCTAGGTACGGGACGAGGGGCTACGAGCAGTACTTC.

The chain links TRBV9 to TRBJ2-7, with 7 bases that match TRBD1. After removal of 4 bases from V and 0 bases from J, the junction contained 4 bases not matched to a gene. The CDR3 is 14 amino acids. Germline V gives CDR1 SGDLS, CDR2 YYNGEE. CDR3 protein: CASSRTGDSYEQYF. In DNA form, the CDR3 reads TGTGCCAGCAGCCGGACAGGAGACTCCTACGAGCAGTACTTC.

The chain uses TRBV7-9 and TRBJ2-6; D is unclear. V was cut by 0 bases and J by 4 bases, with 10 bases left in between. Germline V CDR1 and CDR2: SEHNR, FQNEAQ (reference sequence). This CDR3 has 16 amino acids. DNA of the CDR3: TGTGCCAGCAGCTTAGCGCGTGGCTCCGGGGCCAACGTCCTGACTTTC. Its translation is CASSLARGSGANVLTF. The entire variable domain, with the rest obtained from reference TRBV7-9 and TRBJ2-6, is as follows: DTGVSQNPRHKITKRGQNVTFRCDPISEHNRLYWYRQTLGQGPEFLTYFQNEAQLEKSRLLSDRFSAERPKGSFSTLEIQRTEQGDSAMYLCASSLARGSGANVLTFGAGSRLTVL.